The next 30 T cell receptor beta chains were all read from a single sample in a study of T cells in Graves' hyperthyroidism and ophthalmopathy. Amplified TCR beta CDR3 regions derived from RNA transcripts. With the HTBI primer set, the TCR CDR3 went through a first round of RT-PCR. From the multiplex PCR reads, TCRdb called clonotypes with MiXCR, one entry per CDR3 protein. There are around 380,000 distinct CDR3 sequences in the sample; approximately 12% occur only once, and about 20% lies in the top ten. The specimen sequenced was blood. The source of these receptors is a man aged 25 to 40 with Graves' hyperthyroidism that later progressed to Graves' ophthalmopathy.

As concerns this clonotype: This sequence may be a read error, since a much larger clone differs from it by one base. The V and J genes are TRBV20-1 and TRBJ2-1; either TRBD1 or TRBD2 may fit D (6 bases each). This CDR3 is 14 amino acids long. Germline CDR1 reads DFQATT; CDR2 reads SNEGSKA (reference sequence). V was pared by 2 bases and J by 6 bases, with 14 bases between. This chain's CDR3 is CSARLGGVGNEQFF. The DNA of the CDR3 is TGCAGTGCTAGATTGGGGGGCGTGGGCAATGAGCAGTTCTTC.

This clonotype was counted a few times. The V gene is TRBV18, the J gene TRBJ1-1; unclear D gene. CDR3 length: 13 residues. The V gene's germline CDR1 is KGHSH and CDR2 LQKENI. Trimming took 4 bases from V and 1 from J, leaving 7 bases between them. CDR3 protein: CASSHGENTEAFF. Written as DNA, the CDR3 is TGTGCCAGCTCACATGGGGAGAACACTGAAGCTTTCTTT. The entire variable domain, with the rest obtained from reference TRBV18 and TRBJ1-1, is as follows: NAGVMQNPRHLVRRRGQEARLRCSPMKGHSHVYWYRQLPEEGLKFMVYLQKENIIDESGMPKERFSAEFPKEGPSILRIQQVVRGDSAAYFCASSHGENTEAFFGQGTRLTVV.

This clonotype turned up a few times. This sequence joins TRBV6-9 and TRBJ2-3, with a possible D match to TRBD2 (7 bases). This CDR3 spans 15 amino acids. Deletions cut 3 bases from V and 3 bases from J, with 13 bases between. Per germline, CDR1 MNHGY and CDR2 SVAAGI. CDR3 sequence reads: CASSYRGARTDTQYF. CDR3 DNA: TGTGCCAGCAGTTACCGGGGGGCTCGGACAGATACGCAGTATTTT.

This clonotype occurred a few times. Germline and junction disagree at one end, which may indicate a read error. The rearrangement uses TRBV3-1 and TRBJ2-5; D remains ambiguous. The V gene's germline CDR1 is LGHDT and CDR2 YNNKEL (reference sequence). CDR3 length: 15 residues. CDR3 DNA: TGTGCCAGCAGCCAAGATCTACTTTACCAAAAGACCCAGTACTTC. This translates into CASSQDLLYQKTQYF.

This clonotype turned up a few times. The rearrangement links TRBV6-1 to TRBJ2-7, with 14 bases aligning to TRBD2. CDR1 and CDR2 (germline): MNHNS, SASEGT. The CDR3 runs to 19 residues. V lost 6 bases to trimming and J lost 0 bases; unmatched junction nucleotides: 13. CDR3 sequence: CASREYRPTSGGASYEQYF. As DNA, the CDR3 is TGTGCCAGCAGAGAGTATCGTCCGACTAGCGGGGGGGCCTCCTACGAGCAGTACTTC.

This clonotype was found once. This chain connects TRBV19 to TRBJ2-3, with D unclear. Germline V gives CDR1 LNHDA, CDR2 SQIVND (reference sequence). V lost 3 bases to trimming and J lost 7 bases, with 11 bases between them. The CDR3 extends over 13 amino acids. CDR3 loop: CASSMDWRNTQYF. The CDR3 DNA reads TGTGCCAGTAGTATGGATTGGCGGAATACGCAGTATTTT.

The chain joins TRBV19 to TRBJ2-2, with a tentative D call TRBD2 (5 bases). Germline V gene data show CDR1 as LNHDA and CDR2 as SQIVND (reference sequence). The CDR3 has 14 amino acids. Trimming removed 1 base at V and 4 bases at J, with 7 bases between. The CDR3 bases are TGTGCCAGTAGTATAGTCAGCGGCACCGGGGAGCTGTTTTTT. Amino acids: CASSIVSGTGELFF. Looking up the rest from reference TRBV19 and TRBJ2-2 gives the full variable domain: DGGITQSPKYLFRKEGQNVTLSCEQNLNHDAMYWYRQDPGQGLRLIYYSQIVNDFQKGDIAEGYSVSREKKESFPLTVTSAQKNPTAFYLCASSIVSGTGELFFGEGSRLTVL.

Regarding this clonotype: This may be a read error, as it is one base from a much larger clone. The genes are TRBV11-2 and TRBJ2-2, with 9 bases lining up with TRBD1. The CDR3 has 16 residues. CDR1 is SGHAT, CDR2 FQNNGV, per germline. The V gene end was trimmed by 3 bases and the J gene end by 3 bases; junction bases not matched to a gene: 5. This chain's CDR3 is CASSFLGQGYTGELFF. The DNA for the CDR3 is TGTGCCAGCAGCTTCCTCGGACAGGGGTACACCGGGGAGCTGTTTTTT.

This clonotype occurred many times. The V gene is TRBV2, the J gene TRBJ1-2; TRBD1 matches 7 bases. Germline-derived CDR1 and CDR2 are SNHLY and FYNNEI. The CDR3 covers 14 residues. Germline trimming cut 7 bases from V and 2 bases from J; bases unmatched to any gene: 7. Here the CDR3 reads CASNRDSTNYGYTF. The CDR3 bases are TGTGCCAGCAACCGGGACAGCACGAACTATGGCTACACCTTC.

There are many counts of this clonotype. The V call is TRBV11-2, the J call TRBJ2-2; D might be TRBD2 (6 bases). Germline V lookup: CDR1 SGHAT, CDR2 FQNNGV. Trimming shortened V by 1 base and J by 7 bases, and 10 bases separated the two germline ends. The CDR3 has 14 amino acids. The CDR3, as DNA: TGTGCCAGCAGCTTAGTAAGGGGAGGCGGGGAGCTGTTTTTT. Its translation is CASSLVRGGGELFF.

DNA for the CDR3: TGTGCCAGTAGTATCCCCGCCAGGGGCCTAGGGGGCACTGAAGCTTTCTTT. Translated: CASSIPARGLGGTEAFF. V and J are TRBV19 and TRBJ1-1, with D possibly being TRBD1 (6 bases). Per germline, CDR1 LNHDA and CDR2 SQIVND (reference sequence). V was shortened by 3 bases and J by 4 bases, with 21 bases between the two germline ends. The CDR3 loop spans 17 amino acids.

This clonotype showed up many times. The gene calls are TRBV18 and TRBJ2-7, with 9 bases matching TRBD2. CDR1 is KGHSH, CDR2 LQKENI, per germline. Germline trimming cut 4 bases from V and 3 bases from J; bases unmatched to any gene: 7. This CDR3 comprises 15 residues. CDR3 residues: CASSQSTSGYYEQYF. In DNA form, the CDR3 reads TGTGCCAGCTCACAATCGACTAGCGGATACTACGAGCAGTACTTC.

This clonotype was observed a handful of times. J is TRBJ2-1 and V is TRBV6-1; D might be TRBD1 (6 bases). The CDR3 has 17 amino acids. V lost 6 bases to trimming and J lost 3 bases, with 21 bases between them. Germline V lookup: CDR1 MNHNS, CDR2 SASEGT. The CDR3: CASSPTNRGSFYNEQFF. In nucleotides, the CDR3 is TGTGCCAGCAGCCCCACGAATAGGGGGAGCTTCTACAATGAGCAGTTCTTC.

As for this clonotype: This sequence may be a read error, since a much larger clone differs from it by one base. V is TRBV7-3 and J is TRBJ2-7, with 7 bases that match TRBD2. J lost 6 bases, V lost 4 bases, and 9 bases had no gene match. Germline loops: CDR1 SGHTA, CDR2 FQGTGA. This CDR3 has 14 amino acids. The CDR3 nucleotides read TGTGCCAGCAGCTCCTCGGGGGGAGCCTGCGAGCAGTACTTC. It specifies CASSSSGGACEQYF.

J is TRBJ2-1 and V is TRBV4-1; D unresolved. The CDR3 is made up of 15 amino acids. Trimming pared 2 bases from V and 7 bases from J, leaving 15 bases between. The germline V gene has CDR1 MGHRA and CDR2 YSYEKL. The CDR3 loop is CASSQPGRRPNEQFF. For the CDR3, the DNA is TGCGCCAGCAGCCAACCAGGCCGGCGCCCTAATGAGCAGTTCTTC.

The chain couples TRBV7-3 to TRBJ1-5; D ambiguous. The CDR3 contains 15 residues. The V gene lost 1 base and the J gene lost 7 bases, with 14 bases spanning the gap. Germline CDR1 is SGHTA and CDR2 is FQGTGA. The CDR3 DNA is TGTGCCAGCAGCTTAATATCGAGAGCTCCCCAGCCCCAGCATTTT. Translation: CASSLISRAPQPQHF.

The chain couples TRBV5-5 to TRBJ1-6; D gene ambiguous. With 0 bases removed from V and 2 bases from J, the gap between germline ends came to 6 bases. The CDR3 is made up of 15 amino acids. The germline V gene encodes CDR1 SGHKS and CDR2 YYEKEE (reference sequence). The CDR3 loop reads CASSLGQTYNSPLHF. Here the CDR3 DNA reads TGTGCCAGCAGCTTGGGGCAGACCTATAATTCACCCCTCCACTTT.

A word on this clonotype: With a much larger clone just one base away, this may be a read error. This chain connects TRBV7-8 to TRBJ1-6; 7 bases map to TRBD1. Germline CDR1 SGHVS, CDR2 FQNEAQ. This CDR3 has 15 amino acids. J was trimmed by 9 bases and V by 5 bases; bases with no gene match: 10. CDR3 nucleotides: TGTGCCAGCAGCCCACCCGGACAGGACGGTTCACCCCTCCACTTT. Protein product: CASSPPGQDGSPLHF.

The CDR3 sequence: CASSVGGGTNSYEQYF. Written as DNA, the CDR3 is TGTGCCAGCAGCGTCGGAGGGGGAACTAATTCCTACGAGCAGTACTTC. The chain is built from TRBV9 and TRBJ2-7; possibly TRBD1 or TRBD2 for D (6 bases each). This CDR3 is 16 amino acids long. The V and J ends lost 2 bases and 1 base respectively, with 16 bases between them. Per the germline V gene, CDR1 is SGDLS and CDR2 is YYNGEE.

This clonotype came up a few times. The chain's CDR3 is CASRPGRYMNTEAFF. CDR3 DNA sequence: TGTGCCAGCAGGCCGGGACGATACATGAACACTGAAGCTTTCTTT. The chain is built from TRBV5-5 and TRBJ1-1; tentative D call: TRBD1 (5 bases). The CDR3 is 15 amino acids. Trimming took 5 bases from V and 0 from J, leaving 14 bases between them. Germline V lookup: CDR1 SGHKS, CDR2 YYEKEE (reference sequence).

There are many counts of this clonotype. The V and J genes are TRBV11-2 and TRBJ2-7; D not resolved. Germline V gene lookup returns CDR1 SGHAT and CDR2 FQNNGV. Between the trimmed V and J ends, which lost 5 bases and 1 base, there was a span of 12 bases. The CDR3 has 14 amino acids. The CDR3: CASSPRTESYEQYF. CDR3 nucleotide sequence: TGTGCCAGCAGCCCCCGGACGGAATCCTACGAGCAGTACTTC. The variable domain in full, completed from reference TRBV11-2 and TRBJ2-7, reads EAGVAQSPRYKIIEKRQSVAFWCNPISGHATLYWYQQILGQGPKLLIQFQNNGVVDDSQLPKDRFSAERLKGVDSTLKIQPAKLEDSAVYLCASSPRTESYEQYFGPGTRLTVT.

This chain connects TRBV7-6 to TRBJ1-3; weak D call: TRBD1 (5 bases). This CDR3 contains 18 residues. V lost 4 bases, J lost 0 bases, and 19 bases lay in between. The V gene's germline CDR1 is SGHVS and CDR2 FNYEAQ. The CDR3 nucleotides are TGTGCCAGCAGCTCCCCGGTGGGGCGCAGGGCCTCTGGAAACACCATATATTTT. Translated: CASSSPVGRRASGNTIYF.

V and J are TRBV29-1 and TRBJ1-5; the D gene is possibly TRBD1 (6 bases). Per germline, CDR1 SQVTM and CDR2 ANQGSEA. Trimming removed 6 bases at V and 0 bases at J, with 15 bases between. There are 15 residues in the CDR3. CDR3 DNA sequence: TGCAGCGTGAAGACAGGAGTAAATAGCAATCAGCCCCAGCATTTT. Translation gives CSVKTGVNSNQPQHF.

This clonotype was recorded many times. The rearrangement joins TRBV28 to TRBJ1-5, with a possible D match to TRBD1 (5 bases). From germline, CDR1 is MDHEN and CDR2 SYDVKM. V was shortened by 6 bases and J by 4 bases, with 19 bases between the two germline ends. There are 16 residues in the CDR3. CDR3 in amino acids: CASRSSYPGPNQPQHF. The CDR3 region has the DNA TGTGCCAGCAGGTCAAGCTATCCAGGGCCAAATCAGCCCCAGCATTTT.

This clonotype was seen repeatedly, ten times or more. The J gene is TRBJ2-5, the V gene TRBV7-9; TRBD1 is a possible D gene (6 bases). The CDR3 sequence is 15 residues long. Trimming pared 4 bases from V and 3 bases from J, leaving 15 bases between. Germline assignment: CDR1 SEHNR and CDR2 FQNEAQ (reference sequence). The chain's CDR3 is CASSSPIRGKETQYF. CDR3 in DNA: TGTGCCAGCAGCTCACCCATAAGGGGGAAAGAGACCCAGTACTTC.

This clonotype was seen ten or more times. The CDR3 DNA is TGTGCCAGCAGCACCGAGACTAGCGGGGGGGGGGGTGAGCAGTTCTTC. Translating it yields CASSTETSGGGGEQFF. V and J are TRBV7-9 and TRBJ2-1, with TRBD2 matching over 14 bases. J was trimmed by 9 bases and V by 5 bases; bases with no gene match: 9. The CDR3 has 16 amino acids. Germline assignment: CDR1 SEHNR and CDR2 FQNEAQ (reference sequence).

This clonotype was counted between two and nine times. This rearrangement joins TRBV6-1 to TRBJ1-1, with 9 bases identical to TRBD1. CDR1 MNHNS and CDR2 SASEGT come from the germline V gene. The CDR3 runs to 16 residues. V was clipped by 3 bases and J by 0 bases; unmatched bases: 5. CDR3 coding DNA: TGTGCCAGCAGTGACCAGGACAGGGGCATGAACACTGAAGCTTTCTTT. Encoded protein: CASSDQDRGMNTEAFF.

This clonotype turned up a few times. The chain is built from TRBV6-1 and TRBJ2-1; 7 bases fit TRBD2. CDR3 length: 15 residues. Germline loops: CDR1 MNHNS, CDR2 SASEGT. V trimming: 2 bases; J trimming: 2 bases; junction bases outside the gene matches: 3. The CDR3 here is CASSEWGGPYNEQFF. In nucleotides, the CDR3 is TGTGCCAGCAGTGAATGGGGGGGACCCTACAATGAGCAGTTCTTC.

This clonotype has ten or more counts. This rearrangement joins TRBV5-1 to TRBJ1-2; TRBD1 might be the D (5 bases). The CDR3 consists of 15 residues. Germline loops: CDR1 SGHRS, CDR2 YFSETQ. V was cut by 0 bases and J by 8 bases, with 17 bases left in between. The CDR3 DNA sequence: TGCGCCAGCAGCTTGGAGGGCAGGGAGCCGAAAGGCTACACCTTC. This translates into CASSLEGREPKGYTF.

This clonotype was recorded many times. This chain uses TRBV2 with TRBJ1-2; no definite D call. V lost 6 bases to trimming and J lost 5 bases, with 7 bases between them. Germline-derived CDR1 and CDR2 are SNHLY and FYNNEI. The CDR3 extends over 11 amino acids. CDR3 amino acids: CASSGDYGYTF. DNA of the CDR3: TGTGCCAGCAGCGGTGATTATGGCTACACCTTC.